The next 30 T cell receptor beta chains were all read from a single sample in a study of shared clonotypes between healthy human individuals. Clones were sequenced by immunoSEQ multiplex PCR, and TCRdb holds only the in-frame ones, with some missing. The sample records roughly 810,000 clones, 95% to 97% being singletons. Naivety among CD8 cells was defined by CD45RO negativity and positive CCR7 selection, thereby excluding terminally differentiated effector memory CD45RA+ cells. The specimen was naive CD8+ T cells sorted from blood. These receptors were collected from a man younger than 45 in good health.

The table lists this clone with a count of one. This chain joins TRBV7-8 and TRBJ1-1; D possibly corresponds to TRBD1 (5 bases). The CDR3 covers 13 residues. Germline assignment: CDR1 SGHVS and CDR2 FQNEAQ. The V end lost 7 bases, the J end lost 0 bases, and 9 bases lay between the germline ends. Here the CDR3 DNA reads TGTGCCAGCAACGGGGCGATGAACACTGAAGCTTTCTTT. Translation gives CASNGAMNTEAFF.

Here the CDR3 DNA reads TGTGCCAGCAGCGAAACGGGACTAGCGGGAGTAGAGCAGTTCTTC. It encodes CASSETGLAGVEQFF. This chain connects TRBV11-3 to TRBJ2-1, with 14 nucleotides matching TRBD2. The CDR3 totals 15 residues. Trimming cost V 5 bases and J 10 bases; bases outside gene matches: 7. Germline V gene lookup returns CDR1 SGHNT and CDR2 YENEEA.

With regard to this clone: This sample also contains other DNA sequences that code for the same CDR3. This chain joins TRBV5-1 and TRBJ1-1; D gene uncertain. The V gene lost 0 bases and the J gene lost 2 bases, with 8 bases spanning the gap. Germline CDR1 reads SGHRS; CDR2 reads YFSETQ. The CDR3 spans 14 residues. In DNA, the CDR3 is TGCGCCAGCAGCTTGGGTTGGGGTAACACTGAAGCTTTCTTT. It specifies CASSLGWGNTEAFF.

CDR3 protein: CASSGGHVERTGYTF. For the CDR3, the DNA is TGTGCCAGCAGTGGGGGCCATGTGGAAAGAACTGGCTACACCTTC. The rearrangement uses TRBV14 and TRBJ1-2; a weak D match, TRBD1 (6 bases). V shed 6 bases and J shed 7 bases, with 21 bases lying between them. In germline, CDR1 is SGHDN, CDR2 FVKESK. The CDR3 spans 15 residues.

The chain combines TRBV19 with TRBJ2-7, with TRBD2 matching over 11 bases. The CDR3 is made up of 16 amino acids. The ends lost 1 base at V and 6 bases at J; junction bases unmatched: 8. Germline lookup yields CDR1 LNHDA and CDR2 SQIVND (reference sequence). CDR3 protein: CASSIGTSGRSGEQYF. In DNA form, the CDR3 reads TGTGCCAGTAGTATAGGCACTAGCGGGAGAAGTGGCGAGCAGTACTTC.

The V and J genes are TRBV5-6 and TRBJ2-5; either TRBD1 or TRBD2 may supply D (5 bases each). The germline V gene has CDR1 SGHDT and CDR2 YYEEEE. V lost 6 bases and J 3 bases, leaving 12 bases between the germline ends. The CDR3 has 13 residues. The CDR3 DNA reads as TGTGCCAGCACCTGGGGGTCCGAAGAGACCCAGTACTTC. Its translation: CASTWGSEETQYF.

The rearrangement links TRBV6-5 to TRBJ1-2; 7 bases line up with TRBD1. CDR3 length equals 15 residues. V lost 6 bases to trimming and J lost 7 bases; unmatched junction nucleotides: 14. Germline V gene sequence: CDR1 MNHEY, CDR2 SVGAGI. CDR3: CASRTFRTGESGYTF. The CDR3 DNA reads as TGTGCCAGCAGGACCTTCCGAACAGGGGAGTCTGGCTACACCTTC.

This chain joins TRBV6-5 and TRBJ2-2; possibly TRBD2 for D (5 bases). This CDR3 is 13 amino acids long. Trimming cost V 0 bases and J 6 bases, with 5 bases left between them. The germline V gene has CDR1 MNHEY and CDR2 SVGAGI. CDR3 sequence reads: CASSYSEAGELFF. CDR3 sequence (DNA): TGTGCCAGCAGTTACTCGGAGGCCGGGGAGCTGTTTTTT.

This clone was counted a single time. V and J are TRBV21-1 and TRBJ2-7. TRBV21-1 constitutes a pseudogene. The CDR3 is 16 residues long. CDR3 loop: CASSKALLGYSYEQYF. In DNA, the CDR3 is TGTGCCAGCAGCAAAGCGCTTTTGGGGTACTCCTACGAGCAGTACTTC.

In DNA form, the CDR3 reads TGTGCCAGCAGTTTAGTCACCGGGAGTCGAGACGAGCAGTACTTC. Protein sequence: CASSLVTGSRDEQYF. This sequence joins TRBV27 and TRBJ2-7; weak D call: TRBD2 (6 bases). Looked up from germline, CDR1 is MNHEY and CDR2 is SMNVEV (reference sequence). The CDR3 totals 15 residues. V lost 2 bases to trimming and J lost 5 bases, with 16 bases between them.

The J gene is TRBJ2-7, the V gene TRBV19, with 11 bases matching TRBD2. The CDR3 spans 15 residues. The germline gives CDR1 LNHDA, CDR2 SQIVND (reference sequence). V lost 3 bases, J lost 3 bases, and 4 bases stayed unmatched. CDR3 nucleotides: TGTGCCAGTAGTATCTTACTAGCGGGAGACTACGAGCAGTACTTC. Translated, it gives CASSILLAGDYEQYF.

V and J are TRBV19 and TRBJ2-1; D unresolved. The CDR3 is 16 residues long. V lost 0 bases and J lost 9, with 18 bases in between. CDR1 is LNHDA and CDR2 is SQIVND in the germline V gene (reference sequence). In DNA, the CDR3 is TGTGCCAGTAGTATAGATCGCAGACAAAGGCTTGGTGAGCAGTTCTTC. Translation: CASSIDRRQRLGEQFF.

This chain uses TRBV28 with TRBJ2-3, with a possible D match to TRBD2 (6 bases). Germline V gene data show CDR1 as MDHEN and CDR2 as SYDVKM. V was shortened by 5 bases and J by 0 bases, with 12 bases between the two germline ends. The CDR3 sequence is 15 residues long. CDR3 loop: CASSAPSESTDTQYF. The CDR3 DNA follows: TGTGCCAGCAGTGCACCTAGCGAGAGCACAGATACGCAGTATTTT.

V is TRBV11-2 and J is TRBJ1-1; D gene uncertain. With 5 bases removed from V and 0 bases from J, the gap between germline ends came to 13 bases. This CDR3 contains 15 residues. Germline CDR1 reads SGHAT; CDR2 reads FQNNGV. Here the CDR3 reads CASSLHPSLNTEAFF. CDR3 in DNA: TGTGCCAGCAGCCTCCACCCAAGTTTGAACACTGAAGCTTTCTTT.

The chain couples TRBV28 to TRBJ2-7, with TRBD1 identical over 7 bases. With V trimmed by 5 bases and J by 5 bases, 12 bases remained unmatched. In germline, CDR1 is MDHEN, CDR2 SYDVKM. This CDR3 has 15 residues. CDR3 region: CASSPGQVRSHEQYF. As DNA, the CDR3 is TGTGCCAGCAGTCCTGGACAGGTTAGGAGTCACGAGCAGTACTTC.

The chain uses TRBV29-1 and TRBJ1-1, with 9 bases lining up with TRBD1. The junction had 9 bases not matched to a gene; V was cut back by 7 bases and J by 6 bases. Looked up from germline, CDR1 is SQVTM and CDR2 is ANQGSEA. The CDR3 extends over 13 amino acids. CDR3 loop: CSGDRAGVPEAFF. The CDR3 nucleotides read TGCAGCGGGGACAGGGCGGGGGTTCCTGAAGCTTTCTTT.

The chain employs TRBV11-2 and TRBJ2-3; possible D gene TRBD2, 6 bases. There are 15 residues in the CDR3. Deletions cut 1 base from V and 0 bases from J, with 8 bases between. CDR1 SGHAT and CDR2 FQNNGV come from the germline V gene. CDR3 region: CASSLAGDSTDTQYF. The DNA for the CDR3 is TGTGCCAGCAGCTTAGCGGGGGATAGCACAGATACGCAGTATTTT.

The J gene is TRBJ2-5, the V gene TRBV29-1; TRBD2 agrees at 7 bases. CDR3 length: 11 amino acids. V lost 8 bases and J lost 5; bases outside the gene matches: 5. CDR1 SQVTM and CDR2 ANQGSEA come from the germline V gene. The CDR3: CSSLGGETQYF. The CDR3, as DNA: TGCAGCTCCCTGGGGGGGGAGACCCAGTACTTC.

Comment on this clone: In the same sample, other DNA sequences code for this CDR3. This chain links TRBV27 with TRBJ1-5; D is ambiguous. The CDR3 spans 13 residues. The germline CDR1 and CDR2 sequences are MNHEY and SMNVEV (reference sequence). V gave up 4 bases and J gave up 0 bases, with 4 bases separating them. The CDR3 loop is CASSWGSNQPQHF. CDR3 DNA sequence: TGTGCCAGCAGTTGGGGTAGCAATCAGCCCCAGCATTTT.

The J gene is TRBJ2-5, the V gene TRBV5-1; 9 nucleotides agree with TRBD1. The V gene's germline CDR1 is SGHRS and CDR2 YFSETQ. The CDR3 spans 15 residues. V shed 0 bases, J shed 5 bases, and the junction held 5 bases outside the gene matches. CDR3 nucleotide sequence: TGCGCCAGCAGCTTGGAGGGACAGGGAGGTGAGACCCAGTACTTC. It encodes CASSLEGQGGETQYF.

The rearrangement joins TRBV10-3 to TRBJ2-1, with 11 positions matching TRBD2. Trimming cost V 4 bases and J 8 bases; bases outside gene matches: 7. This CDR3 has 15 amino acids. Germline V CDR1 and CDR2: ENHRY, SYGVKD. The CDR3 region is CAISGGLAAGDEQFF. As DNA, the CDR3 is TGTGCCATCAGTGGGGGACTAGCGGCGGGAGATGAGCAGTTCTTC.

The V and J genes are TRBV27 and TRBJ2-6, with D possibly matching TRBD1 (6 bases). The CDR3 runs 15 residues. Germline V CDR1 and CDR2: MNHEY, SMNVEV (reference sequence). V lost 6 bases to trimming and J lost 0 bases, with 9 bases between them. The CDR3 spells CASRAQGSGANVLTF. CDR3 nucleotides: TGTGCCAGCAGGGCACAGGGCTCTGGGGCCAACGTCCTGACTTTC. Variable domain in full (rest from reference TRBV27 and TRBJ2-6): EAQVTQNPRYLITVTGKKLTVTCSQNMNHEYMSWYRQDPGLGLRQIYYSMNVEVTDKGDVPEGYKVSRKEKRNFPLILESPSPNQTSLYFCASRAQGSGANVLTFGAGSRLTVL.

This chain links TRBV7-7 with TRBJ2-5; 13 nucleotides line up with TRBD2. V shed 5 bases, J shed 4 bases, and the junction held 4 bases outside the gene matches. Germline lookup yields CDR1 SSHAT and CDR2 FNYEAQ (reference sequence). The CDR3 sequence is 15 residues long. The CDR3 here is CASSARLAGGETQYF. The CDR3 bases are TGTGCCAGCAGCGCCAGACTAGCGGGAGGAGAGACCCAGTACTTC.

In regard to this clone: The sample has other DNA sequences that encode this CDR3 too. The V gene is TRBV7-9, the J gene TRBJ2-2; D is perhaps TRBD1 (6 bases). Trimming took 4 bases from V and 5 from J, leaving 14 bases between them. The germline gives CDR1 SEHNR, CDR2 FQNEAQ (reference sequence). This CDR3 is built from 15 residues. The CDR3 coding sequence is TGTGCCAGCAGCTCCCCCGGGACAAGGACCGGGGAGCTGTTTTTT. It specifies CASSSPGTRTGELFF. Drawing the rest from reference TRBV7-9 and TRBJ2-2, the complete variable domain is DTGVSQNPRHKITKRGQNVTFRCDPISEHNRLYWYRQTLGQGPEFLTYFQNEAQLEKSRLLSDRFSAERPKGSFSTLEIQRTEQGDSAMYLCASSSPGTRTGELFFGEGSRLTVL.

The genes are TRBV7-6 and TRBJ2-1; no clear D gene. The CDR3 runs 15 residues. Trimming took off 0 bases at V and 7 bases at J, with 13 bases between the two ends. Germline V gives CDR1 SGHVS, CDR2 FNYEAQ. DNA of the CDR3: TGTGCCAGCAGCTTAGCGGTATTGGGTTTTAATGAGCAGTTCTTC. It translates to CASSLAVLGFNEQFF.

The rearrangement uses TRBV11-2 and TRBJ2-2, with unresolved D. The CDR3 is made up of 16 amino acids. Per the germline V gene, CDR1 is SGHAT and CDR2 is FQNNGV. The V end was cut by 2 bases, the J end by 0 bases, with 10 bases between. Here the CDR3 DNA reads TGTGCCAGCAGCTTAAGCAAGCCGACGAACACCGGGGAGCTGTTTTTT. It encodes CASSLSKPTNTGELFF.

The genes are TRBV28 and TRBJ2-1, with D tentatively TRBD1 or TRBD2 (5 bases each). The CDR3 has 15 residues. With 3 bases removed from V and 3 bases from J, the gap between germline ends came to 12 bases. Germline V lookup: CDR1 MDHEN, CDR2 SYDVKM. CDR3 sequence (DNA): TGTGCCAGCAGTTTCTTGGGGGTAGGCTACAATGAGCAGTTCTTC. Translating it yields CASSFLGVGYNEQFF.

The chain carries TRBV6-6 and TRBJ2-3; the D gene could be TRBD1 or TRBD2 (5 bases each). V was trimmed by 5 bases and J by 2 bases, leaving 14 bases between them. Germline V gene lookup returns CDR1 MNHNY and CDR2 SVGAGI (reference sequence). The CDR3 is 15 amino acids. CDR3 amino acids: CASSKPGRSTDTQYF. The CDR3, as DNA: TGTGCCAGCAGTAAACCGGGACGGTCCACAGATACGCAGTATTTT.

The V gene is TRBV14, the J gene TRBJ1-5; a possible D gene is TRBD1 (5 bases). The germline V gene encodes CDR1 SGHDN and CDR2 FVKESK. The V end lost 2 bases, the J end lost 9 bases, and 14 bases lay between the germline ends. The CDR3 covers 14 residues. The DNA for the CDR3 is TGTGCCAGCAGCCAAAGTGGGACCGGGGCGCCCCAGCATTTT. The encoded protein is CASSQSGTGAPQHF.

The chain joins TRBV6-5 to TRBJ2-5; D uncertain. The CDR3 has 14 amino acids. Germline-derived CDR1 and CDR2 are MNHEY and SVGAGI. Trimming left V 0 bases short and J 2 bases short, with 7 bases between. As DNA, the CDR3 is TGTGCCAGCAGTTACTCGATGTCACAAGAGACCCAGTACTTC. This gives the protein CASSYSMSQETQYF.